This note documents a single T cell receptor beta chain sequence. This clonotype was recorded many times. This clone's antigen is unknown. Per-base qualities were not stored, and no clone one base away is much larger. The time point tag for this specimen amounts to: newly diagnosed GD, antithyroid drugs for less than 3 months. For both TCR sequencing and RNA sequencing, RNA was extracted from PBMCs in TRIzol. The diagnosis of Graves' disease was made according to American Thyroid Association guidelines. Patients for the study were recruited at an endocrinology department in Xi'an, China. From each patient, approximately 10 milliliters of peripheral blood was collected into an EDTA anticoagulant tube. Ficoll Paque Plus density gradient separation was used to isolate PBMCs, and no further T cell sorting was performed. An Agilent 2100 Bioanalyzer and agarose gel were used to assess RNA quality, and a NanoDrop 2000 was used to measure RNA concentration.

This entry comes from a study of regulatory T cells in long-lasting Graves disease (dated by TCRdb to 2020 to 2022). A note on the overall study: Newly diagnosed Graves' disease patients had taken antithyroid drugs for less than 3 months. A total of 33 samples were covered by TCR sequencing, comprising approximately 13 persistent and around 20 newly diagnosed Graves' disease patients. The study was conducted in China and was registered as a clinical trial. This study used TCR sequencing and RNA sequencing of peripheral blood to compare persistent Graves' disease patients against newly diagnosed Graves' disease patients. Overall results and qualifications from the work: Persistent patients shared more public clonotypes among themselves (approximately 2,500) than newly diagnosed patients did (over 900). Persistent disease showed preferential use of TRBV28, TRBJ1-2 and TRBJ2-5, whereas newly diagnosed disease favored TRBV20-1 and TRBJ2-1. The study examined only peripheral blood because the primary lesion, thyroid tissue, could not be accessed. The authors acknowledged the small sample size as a limitation that may reduce accuracy. Persistent Graves' disease patients showed lower TCR Shannon entropy and fewer highly expanded clones than newly diagnosed patients, suggesting clonal expansion. Sequencing and analysis were restricted to the TCR beta chain.

The library was made by multiplex PCR. The sequencing machine was an Illumina HiSeq 4000. TCR beta libraries were built with iRepertoire HTBI primers and Arm-PCR amplification of CDR3 regions. Before sequencing, the PCR products underwent gel purification. As for the authors' bioinformatics: Gene usage analysis of CDR3 amino acid clonotypes relied on the approximately 60 TRBV and about 15 TRBJ segments identified across samples. Filtered high-quality paired reads were merged into contigs using COPE and FqMerger. Contigs were aligned with BLAST to IMGT TRBV, TRBD and TRBJ reference genes, and CDR3 was defined per IMGT. Highly expanded clones were defined as clonotypes with a frequency above 0.1%. Repertoire diversity was measured by Shannon entropy, and V-J evenness by the Gini coefficient. Public clonotypes were defined as clonotypes shared by more than one individual. TCRdb ran its own pipeline on the public reads, namely fastp trimming at Q25 and MiXCR clone calling, and kept in-frame beta chains. Each CDR3 protein gets just one entry, which takes the most common genes and DNA from the rows behind it. For this entry, the V and J calls and clone size follow TCRdb and not the study's own pipeline. The sample data list approximately 310,000 distinct CDR3 sequences, and approximately 20% of these were observed just once. Roughly 35% of the sample is held by the ten biggest clonotypes.

Trimming removed 10 bases from V and 7 bases from J; the gene matches leave 31 bases unexplained. From cysteine to phenylalanine, the CDR3 is 21 amino acids long. Only CDR3 DNA is held: 63 bases, read in frame from base 1. According to the germline V gene, CDR1 reads MDHEN and CDR2 reads SYDVKM. The specimen comprised peripheral blood mononuclear cells (PBMCs), sampled at new diagnosis, from a patient treated with antithyroid drugs. Rearrangement joined TRBV28 to TRBJ2-1, with 10 bases aligning to TRBD2. This TCR derives from a female donor with Graves disease. The base sequence is TGTGCCACCCATACTGACCGGGGAGGACTAGCGGATACCACCGGAATTAATGAGCAGTTCTTC. This gives the protein CATHTDRGGLADTTGINEQFF.